This is a list of T cell receptor beta chains from one sample in a study of T-cell memory formation after mild COVID-19. MiXCR was run by TCRdb on the 5' RACE reads, yielding one entry per CDR3 protein. Among hundreds of thousands of distinct CDR3 sequences listed, roughly 18% were seen once. Material: PBMCs or a T cell subset sorted from them (not recorded which). These TCRs come from a man between 18 and 35 years old who had mild COVID-19 (a few samples of this study predate the infection). Cell type and time point are not known. CDR3s include the opening cysteine and the closing phenylalanine or tryptophan. D genes are given only for firm matches. The listing skips clone size in some rows; elsewhere it reads once, few, many or a size class.

J: TRBJ1-5
D: -
V: TRBV29-1
size: -
DNA: TGCAGCGTTACACAGAGCAATCAGCCCCAGCATTTT
CDR3: CSVTQSNQPQHF

J: TRBJ2-5
D: -
V: TRBV4-2
size: -
DNA: TGTGCCAGCAGCCAAGTCGATATTCAAGCGAAAGAGACCCAGTACTTC
CDR3: CASSQVDIQAKETQYF

J: TRBJ1-1
D: -
V: TRBV27
size: -
DNA: TGTGCCAGCAGTTTAGTCTACCACCAGGGGTTTGGAACTGAAGCTTTCTTT
CDR3: CASSLVYHQGFGTEAFF

J: TRBJ2-2
D: TRBD1
V: TRBV7-7
size: many
DNA: TGTGCTAGCAGTTTGACAGGGAGTCACGGGGAGCTGTTTTTT
CDR3: CASSLTGSHGELFF

J: TRBJ2-2
D: -
V: TRBV25-1
size: few
DNA: TGTGCCAGCGAAGTAAGGAACACCGGGGAGCTGTTTTTT
CDR3: CASEVRNTGELFF

J: TRBJ1-1
D: -
V: TRBV9
size: -
DNA: TGTGCCAGCAGCCAGAGCAACACTGAAGCTTTCTTT
CDR3: CASSQSNTEAFF

J: TRBJ2-1
D: TRBD2
V: TRBV5-1
size: many
DNA: TGCGCCAGCAGCTTGGATGGACTAGTGGGTGAGCAGTTCTTC
CDR3: CASSLDGLVGEQFF

J: TRBJ1-6
D: TRBD1
V: TRBV20-1
size: many
DNA: TGCAGTGCCCGGACCTTACAGGGGGAGGGCTCACCCCTCCACTTT
CDR3: CSARTLQGEGSPLHF

J: TRBJ2-5
D: TRBD2
V: TRBV11-2
size: many
DNA: TGTGCCAGCAGCCCTGGGACTAGCGGGGGGTTACAAGAGACCCAGTACTTC
CDR3: CASSPGTSGGLQETQYF

J: TRBJ2-3
D: TRBD2
V: TRBV6-2/TRBV6-3
size: -
DNA: TGTGCCAGCAGTTACGGACTAGCGAGCCAGTATTTT
CDR3: CASSYGLASQYF

J: TRBJ2-7
D: TRBD2
V: TRBV7-2
size: few
DNA: TGTGCCAGCAGCTCGGGACTAGCCTACGAGCAGTACTTC
CDR3: CASSSGLAYEQYF

J: TRBJ1-2
D: -
V: TRBV28
size: few
DNA: TGTGCCAGCAGTTTAGCAGTATATGGCTACACCTTC
CDR3: CASSLAVYGYTF

J: TRBJ2-3
D: -
V: TRBV25-1
size: few
DNA: TGTGCCAGCAGTGGGTCGATAAGTGCCCCATCCCTGGATACGCAGTATTTT
CDR3: CASSGSISAPSLDTQYF

J: TRBJ2-5
D: -
V: TRBV5-1
size: -
DNA: TGCGCAGGCTTAGGGAGGCCAGGCGGCCAAATTAAAGAGACCCAGTACTTC
CDR3: CAGLGRPGGQIKETQYF

J: TRBJ2-3
D: -
V: TRBV12-3/TRBV12-4
size: many
DNA: TGTGCCAGCAGTTTTGGCGGGGGCCGGGGTGGTACGCAGTATTTT
CDR3: CASSFGGGRGGTQYF

J: TRBJ2-4
D: -
V: TRBV12-3/TRBV12-4
size: many
DNA: TGTGCCAGCAGTTCCGGCAACATTCAGTACTTC
CDR3: CASSSGNIQYF

J: TRBJ1-1
D: -
V: TRBV6-5
size: -
DNA: TGTGCCAGCAGCCAGGGTGACACTGAAGCTTTCTTT
CDR3: CASSQGDTEAFF

J: TRBJ1-1
D: -
V: TRBV7-2
size: -
DNA: TGTGCCAGCAGCTTAGGCAGGGGAGCCACTGAAGCTTTCTTT
CDR3: CASSLGRGATEAFF

J: TRBJ2-3
D: -
V: TRBV20-1
size: -
DNA: TGCAGTGCCGAAAGACTAATCCTAGATACGCAGTATTTT
CDR3: CSAERLILDTQYF

J: TRBJ2-4
D: -
V: TRBV5-5
size: many
DNA: TGTGCCAGCAGCTTGTATGGGATCATTCAGTACTTC
CDR3: CASSLYGIIQYF

J: TRBJ2-2
D: -
V: TRBV20-1
size: -
DNA: TGCAGTGCTAGGGGACGGGACTCTTTTTTAGGGGAGCTGTTTTTT
CDR3: CSARGRDSFLGELFF

J: TRBJ1-1
D: -
V: TRBV7-2
size: few
DNA: TGTGCCAGCAGCTACGTAGCAGGAGACACTGAAGCTTTCTTT
CDR3: CASSYVAGDTEAFF

J: TRBJ2-2
D: TRBD2
V: TRBV3-1
size: few
DNA: TGTGCCAGCAGCACCGCCGGACTAGCGGGGACCGGGGAGCTGTTTTTT
CDR3: CASSTAGLAGTGELFF

J: TRBJ2-1
D: TRBD2
V: TRBV7-9
size: few
DNA: TGTGCCAGCAGCCCTAGCGGGGGAGACAATGAGCAGTTCTTC
CDR3: CASSPSGGDNEQFF

J: TRBJ1-2
D: -
V: TRBV4-1
size: -
DNA: TGCGCCAGCAGCCAAGATCGGACAGCTTATGGCTACACCTTC
CDR3: CASSQDRTAYGYTF

J: TRBJ1-6
D: TRBD1
V: TRBV18
size: few
DNA: TGTGCCAGCTCACCAAGGGACAGCTTTAGCTCCTATAATTCACCCCTCCACTTT
CDR3: CASSPRDSFSSYNSPLHF

J: TRBJ1-1
D: -
V: TRBV6-5
size: few
DNA: TGTGCCAGCAGTTCAACACCTTACACTGAAGCTTTCTTT
CDR3: CASSSTPYTEAFF

J: TRBJ1-5
D: -
V: TRBV7-2
size: -
DNA: TGTGCCAGCAGCTTTTGGGGTGAACAGCCCCAGCATTTT
CDR3: CASSFWGEQPQHF

J: TRBJ1-6
D: -
V: TRBV6-5
size: -
DNA: TGTGCCAGCAGTTACACGAGCTCCTATAATTCACCCCTCCACTTT
CDR3: CASSYTSSYNSPLHF

J: TRBJ2-7
D: -
V: TRBV7-9
size: -
DNA: TGTGCCAGCAGCTTATGGGCAGGATTGAGCTACGAGCAGTACTTC
CDR3: CASSLWAGLSYEQYF

J: TRBJ2-1
D: TRBD2
V: TRBV5-1
size: few
DNA: TGCGCCAGCAGCGGTGGTAGCGGGTACAATGAGCAGTTCTTC
CDR3: CASSGGSGYNEQFF

J: TRBJ2-5
D: -
V: TRBV7-2
size: -
DNA: TGTGCCAGCAGCTTTTCAAGGATAGAGACCCAGTACTTC
CDR3: CASSFSRIETQYF

J: TRBJ2-3
D: TRBD2
V: TRBV5-1
size: -
DNA: TGCGCCAGCAGCGCCGCTAGCGGATCGCGGGATACGCAGTATTTT
CDR3: CASSAASGSRDTQYF

J: TRBJ1-4
D: -
V: TRBV4-1
size: -
DNA: TGCGCCAGCAGCCTACGGACAGTCGCTAATGAAAAACTGTTTTTT
CDR3: CASSLRTVANEKLFF

J: TRBJ1-2
D: -
V: TRBV12-3/TRBV12-4
size: -
DNA: TGTGCCAGCAGCCCTTCCACGGGGTCTCTAAGGGGCTACACCTTC
CDR3: CASSPSTGSLRGYTF

J: TRBJ2-5
D: -
V: TRBV7-9
size: few
DNA: TGTGCCAGCAGCTTCGGACAGCCAGAAGAGACCCAGTACTTC
CDR3: CASSFGQPEETQYF

J: TRBJ2-1
D: TRBD2
V: TRBV29-1
size: -
DNA: TGCAGCGGCCGCGGGGGGGGACCCTACAATGAGCAGTTCTTC
CDR3: CSGRGGGPYNEQFF

J: TRBJ2-3
D: -
V: TRBV7-2
size: -
DNA: TGTGCCAGCAGCTTCGCGACGTCGGATACGCAGTATTTT
CDR3: CASSFATSDTQYF

J: TRBJ2-4
D: -
V: TRBV7-2
size: few
DNA: TGTGCCAGCAGCTCCCAGGTAGCCAAAAACATTCAGTACTTC
CDR3: CASSSQVAKNIQYF

J: TRBJ2-5
D: TRBD2
V: TRBV3-1
size: many
DNA: TGTGCCAGCAGCCCCAGCCTAGCGGGGCTCCAAGAGACCCAGTACTTC
CDR3: CASSPSLAGLQETQYF

J: TRBJ1-3
D: TRBD1
V: TRBV7-6
size: -
DNA: TGTGCCAGCAGCTTCGGGACAGGGAAATCTGGAAACACCATATATTTT
CDR3: CASSFGTGKSGNTIYF

J: TRBJ2-3
D: -
V: TRBV7-9
size: -
DNA: TGTGCCAGCAGCTTAAATCAGGGTTTGAGGGCAGATACGCAGTATTTT
CDR3: CASSLNQGLRADTQYF

J: TRBJ2-1
D: -
V: TRBV6-6
size: few
DNA: TGTGCCAGCAGTTACCCAGGGTCAGGGAAGAGCTACAATGAGCAGTTCTTC
CDR3: CASSYPGSGKSYNEQFF

J: TRBJ1-4
D: TRBD1
V: TRBV4-2
size: few
DNA: TGTGCCAGCAGCCAAGTACAGGGGGTCGAAAAACTGTTTTTT
CDR3: CASSQVQGVEKLFF

J: TRBJ2-1
D: TRBD2
V: TRBV6-5
size: many
DNA: TGTGCCAGCAGTCGTATAGCGGGTTCTGGCGGTGAGCAGTTCTTC
CDR3: CASSRIAGSGGEQFF

J: TRBJ1-1
D: -
V: TRBV5-5
size: few
DNA: TGTGCCAGCAGCTTTTATGACAGGAACACTGAAGCTTTCTTT
CDR3: CASSFYDRNTEAFF

J: TRBJ2-5
D: -
V: TRBV4-2
size: -
DNA: TGTGCCAGCGCCCCTAGCGAACACCAAGAGACCCAGTACTTC
CDR3: CASAPSEHQETQYF

J: TRBJ2-3
D: -
V: TRBV5-1
size: few
DNA: TGCGCCAGCAGCTTGTCCGGGAGAGTCACAGATACGCAGTATTTT
CDR3: CASSLSGRVTDTQYF

J: TRBJ1-6
D: -
V: TRBV6-5
size: -
DNA: TGTGCCAGCAGTTACGAGGCACGGGGGCGCGTCGGGGGTTCACCCCTCCACTTT
CDR3: CASSYEARGRVGGSPLHF

J: TRBJ2-5
D: -
V: TRBV29-1
size: few
DNA: TGCAGCGTTGAAACTGACATTGGCGGGGAGACCCAGTACTTC
CDR3: CSVETDIGGETQYF

J: TRBJ1-1
D: -
V: TRBV12-3/TRBV12-4
size: -
DNA: TGTGTCGCCGGCGTGATCCGGGGGAACACTGAAGCTTTCTTT
CDR3: CVAGVIRGNTEAFF

J: TRBJ2-1
D: -
V: TRBV5-1
size: few
DNA: TGCGCCAGCAGCTTGCCCCAGGGGATATACAATGAGCAGTTCTTC
CDR3: CASSLPQGIYNEQFF